This T cell receptor (beta chain) was recorded in a study of blood T cell repertoires in COVID-19. Study-wide context: Researchers got acute and convalescent COVID-19 samples from the United States, Italy and Spain. PBMCs, B-cell-depleted T cells, or T cells were the source of the cDNA or gDNA that made up the material.

Per the original data handling: By means of reference gene primer amplification, nucleated cell counts were estimated. This table comes from immunoSEQ multiplex PCR, and its TCRdb copy is limited to in-frame clones, with some not included. That table gives V, J and clone size, and the DNA gave D and trimming. The table includes about 100,000 clones, more than 75% detected once. From germline, CDR1 is MNHEY and CDR2 SVGAGI. V shed 6 bases and J shed 6 bases, with 14 bases lying between them. The CDR3 has 13 amino acids. The sample was peripheral blood. The J gene is TRBJ1-1, the V gene TRBV6-5, with D unresolved. The receptor was isolated from a man aged 25 to 40 in a cohort sampled during active COVID-19. The CDR3 sequence: CASRTAGSAEAFF. As DNA, the CDR3 is TGTGCCAGCAGGACTGCGGGATCGGCTGAAGCTTTCTTT.